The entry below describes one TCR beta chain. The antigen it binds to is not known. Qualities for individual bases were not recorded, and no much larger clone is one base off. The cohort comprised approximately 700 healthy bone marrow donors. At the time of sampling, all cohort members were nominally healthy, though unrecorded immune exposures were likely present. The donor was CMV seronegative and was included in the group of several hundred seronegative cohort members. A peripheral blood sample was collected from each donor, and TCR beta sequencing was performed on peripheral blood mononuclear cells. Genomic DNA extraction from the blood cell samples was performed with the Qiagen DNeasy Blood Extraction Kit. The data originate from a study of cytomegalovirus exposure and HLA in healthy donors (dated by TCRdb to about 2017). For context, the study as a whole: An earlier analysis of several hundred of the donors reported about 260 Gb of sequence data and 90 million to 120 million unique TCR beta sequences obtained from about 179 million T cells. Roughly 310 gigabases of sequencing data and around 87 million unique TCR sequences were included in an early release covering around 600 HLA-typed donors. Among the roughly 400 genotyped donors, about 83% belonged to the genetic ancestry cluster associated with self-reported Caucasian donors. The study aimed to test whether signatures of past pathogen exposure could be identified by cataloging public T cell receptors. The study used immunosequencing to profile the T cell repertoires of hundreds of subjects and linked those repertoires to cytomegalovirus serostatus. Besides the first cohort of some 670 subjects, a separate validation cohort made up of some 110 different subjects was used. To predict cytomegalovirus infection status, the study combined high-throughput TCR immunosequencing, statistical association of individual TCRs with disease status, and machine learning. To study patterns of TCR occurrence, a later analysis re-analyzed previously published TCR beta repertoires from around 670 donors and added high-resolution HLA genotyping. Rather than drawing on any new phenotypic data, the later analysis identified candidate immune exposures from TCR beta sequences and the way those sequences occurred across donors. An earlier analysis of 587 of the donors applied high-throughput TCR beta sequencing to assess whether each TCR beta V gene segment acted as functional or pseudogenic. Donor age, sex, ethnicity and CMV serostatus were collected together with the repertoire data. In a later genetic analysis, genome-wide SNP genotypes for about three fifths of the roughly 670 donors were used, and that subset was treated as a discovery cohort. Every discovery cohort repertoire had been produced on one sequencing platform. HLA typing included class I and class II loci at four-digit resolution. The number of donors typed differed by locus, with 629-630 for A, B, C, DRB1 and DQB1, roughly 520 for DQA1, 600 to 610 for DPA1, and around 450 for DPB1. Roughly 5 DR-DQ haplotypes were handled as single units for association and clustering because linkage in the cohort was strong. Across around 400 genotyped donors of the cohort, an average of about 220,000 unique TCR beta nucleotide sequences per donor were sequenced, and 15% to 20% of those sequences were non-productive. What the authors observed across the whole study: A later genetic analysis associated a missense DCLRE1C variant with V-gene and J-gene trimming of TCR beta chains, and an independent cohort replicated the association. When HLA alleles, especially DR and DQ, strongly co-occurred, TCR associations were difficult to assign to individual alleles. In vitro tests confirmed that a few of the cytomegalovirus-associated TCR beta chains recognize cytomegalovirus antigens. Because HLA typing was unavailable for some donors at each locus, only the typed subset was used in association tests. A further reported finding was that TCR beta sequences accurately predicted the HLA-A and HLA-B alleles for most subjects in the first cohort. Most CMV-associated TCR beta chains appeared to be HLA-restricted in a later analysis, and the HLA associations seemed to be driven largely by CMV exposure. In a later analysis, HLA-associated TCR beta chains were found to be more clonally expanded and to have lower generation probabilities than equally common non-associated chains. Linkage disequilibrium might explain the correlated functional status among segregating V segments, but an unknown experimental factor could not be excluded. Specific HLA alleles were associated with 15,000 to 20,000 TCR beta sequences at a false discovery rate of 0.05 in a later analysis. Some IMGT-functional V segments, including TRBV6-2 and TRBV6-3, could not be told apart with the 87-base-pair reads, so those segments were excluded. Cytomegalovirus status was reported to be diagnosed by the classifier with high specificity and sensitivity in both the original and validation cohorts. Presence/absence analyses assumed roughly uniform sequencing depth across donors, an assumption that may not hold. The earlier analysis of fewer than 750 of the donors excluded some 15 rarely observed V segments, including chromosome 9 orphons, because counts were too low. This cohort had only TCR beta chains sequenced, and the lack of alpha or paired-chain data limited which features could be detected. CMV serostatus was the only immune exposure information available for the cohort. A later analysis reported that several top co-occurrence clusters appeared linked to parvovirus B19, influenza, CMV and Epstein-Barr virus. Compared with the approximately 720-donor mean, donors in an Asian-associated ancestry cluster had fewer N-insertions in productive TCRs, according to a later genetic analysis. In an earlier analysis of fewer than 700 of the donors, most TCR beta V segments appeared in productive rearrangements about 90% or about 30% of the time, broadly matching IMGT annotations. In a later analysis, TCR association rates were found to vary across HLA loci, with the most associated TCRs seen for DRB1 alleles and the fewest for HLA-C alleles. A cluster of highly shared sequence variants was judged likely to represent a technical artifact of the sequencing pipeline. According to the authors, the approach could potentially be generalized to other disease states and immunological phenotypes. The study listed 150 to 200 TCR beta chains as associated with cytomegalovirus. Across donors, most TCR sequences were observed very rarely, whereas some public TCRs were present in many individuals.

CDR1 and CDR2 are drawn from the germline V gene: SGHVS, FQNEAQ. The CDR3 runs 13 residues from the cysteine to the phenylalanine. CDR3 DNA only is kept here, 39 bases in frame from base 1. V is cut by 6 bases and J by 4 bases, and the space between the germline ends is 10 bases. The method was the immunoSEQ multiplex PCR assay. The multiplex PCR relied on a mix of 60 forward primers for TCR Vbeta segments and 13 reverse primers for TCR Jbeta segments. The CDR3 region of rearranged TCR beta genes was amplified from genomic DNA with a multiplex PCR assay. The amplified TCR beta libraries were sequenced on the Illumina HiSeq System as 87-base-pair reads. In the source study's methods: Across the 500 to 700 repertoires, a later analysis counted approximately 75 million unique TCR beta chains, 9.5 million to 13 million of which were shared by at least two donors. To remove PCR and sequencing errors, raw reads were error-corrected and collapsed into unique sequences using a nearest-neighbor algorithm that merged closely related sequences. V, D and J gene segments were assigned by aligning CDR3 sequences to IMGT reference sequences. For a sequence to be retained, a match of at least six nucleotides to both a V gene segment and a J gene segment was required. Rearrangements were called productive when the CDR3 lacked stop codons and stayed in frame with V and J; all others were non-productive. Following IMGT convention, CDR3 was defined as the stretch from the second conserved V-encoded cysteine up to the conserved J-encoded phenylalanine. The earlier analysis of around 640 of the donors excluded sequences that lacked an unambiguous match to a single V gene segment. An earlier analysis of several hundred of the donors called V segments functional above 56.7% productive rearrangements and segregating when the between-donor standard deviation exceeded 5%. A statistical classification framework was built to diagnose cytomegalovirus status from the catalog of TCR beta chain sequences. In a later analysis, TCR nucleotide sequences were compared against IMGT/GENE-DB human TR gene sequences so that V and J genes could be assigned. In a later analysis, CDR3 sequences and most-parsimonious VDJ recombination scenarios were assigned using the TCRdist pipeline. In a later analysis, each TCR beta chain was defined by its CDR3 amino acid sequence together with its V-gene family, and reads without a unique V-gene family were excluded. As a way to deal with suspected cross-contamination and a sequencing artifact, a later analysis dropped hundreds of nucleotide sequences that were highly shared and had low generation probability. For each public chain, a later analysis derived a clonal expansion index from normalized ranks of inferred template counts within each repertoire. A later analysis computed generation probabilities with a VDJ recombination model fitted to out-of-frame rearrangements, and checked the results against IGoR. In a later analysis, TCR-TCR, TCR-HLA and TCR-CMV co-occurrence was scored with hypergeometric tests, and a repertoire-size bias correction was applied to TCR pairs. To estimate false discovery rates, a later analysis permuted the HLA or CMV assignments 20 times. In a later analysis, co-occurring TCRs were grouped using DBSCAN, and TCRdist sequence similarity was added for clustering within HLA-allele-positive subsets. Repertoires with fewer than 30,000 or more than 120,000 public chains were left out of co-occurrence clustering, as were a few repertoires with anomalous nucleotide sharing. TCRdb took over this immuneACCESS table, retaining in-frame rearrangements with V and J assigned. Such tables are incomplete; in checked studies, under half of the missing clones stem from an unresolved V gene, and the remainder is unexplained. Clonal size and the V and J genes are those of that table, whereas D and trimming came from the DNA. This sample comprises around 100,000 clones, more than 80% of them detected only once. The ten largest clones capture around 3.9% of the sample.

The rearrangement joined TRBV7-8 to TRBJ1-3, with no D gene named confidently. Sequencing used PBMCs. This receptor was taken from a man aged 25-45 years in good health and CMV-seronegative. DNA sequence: TGTGCCAGCAGTTATGCTGAGGGAAACACCATATATTTT. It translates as CASSYAEGNTIYF. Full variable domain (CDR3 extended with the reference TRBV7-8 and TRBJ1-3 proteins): GAGVSQSPRYKVAKRGQDVALRCDPISGHVSLFWYQQALGQGPEFLTYFQNEAQLDKSGLPSDRFFAERPEGSVSTLKIQRTQQEDSAVYLCASSYAEGNTIYFGEGSWLTVV.